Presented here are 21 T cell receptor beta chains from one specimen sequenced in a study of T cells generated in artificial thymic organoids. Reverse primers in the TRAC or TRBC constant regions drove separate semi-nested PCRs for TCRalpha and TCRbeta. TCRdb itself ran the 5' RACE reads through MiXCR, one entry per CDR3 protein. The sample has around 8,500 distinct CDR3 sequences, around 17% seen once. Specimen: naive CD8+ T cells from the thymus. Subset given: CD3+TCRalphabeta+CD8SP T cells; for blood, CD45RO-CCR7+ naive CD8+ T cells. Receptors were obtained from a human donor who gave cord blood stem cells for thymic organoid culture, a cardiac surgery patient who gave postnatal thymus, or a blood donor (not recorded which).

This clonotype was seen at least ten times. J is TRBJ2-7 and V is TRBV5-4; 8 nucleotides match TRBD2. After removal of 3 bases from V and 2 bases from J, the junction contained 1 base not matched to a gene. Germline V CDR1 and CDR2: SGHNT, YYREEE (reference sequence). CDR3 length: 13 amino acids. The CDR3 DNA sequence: TGTGCCAGCAGCTGGGGACTAGCCTACGAGCAGTACTTC. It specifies CASSWGLAYEQYF.

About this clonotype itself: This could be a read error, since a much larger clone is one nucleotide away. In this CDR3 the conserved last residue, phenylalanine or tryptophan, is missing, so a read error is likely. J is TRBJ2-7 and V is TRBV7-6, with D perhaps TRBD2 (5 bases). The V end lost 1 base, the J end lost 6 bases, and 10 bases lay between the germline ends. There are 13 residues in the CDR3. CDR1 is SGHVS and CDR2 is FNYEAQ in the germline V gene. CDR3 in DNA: TGTGCCAGCAGCTTAGGAGGAGAGGGCGAGCAGTACTAC. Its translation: CASSLGGEGEQYY.

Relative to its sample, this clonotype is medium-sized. DNA of the CDR3: TGTGCCAGCAGTTCCCTCCTAGCGGGAGGGCCGAACAATGAGCAGTTCTTC. It yields the protein CASSSLLAGGPNNEQFF. V usage is TRBV27 and J usage is TRBJ2-1, with 12 bases aligning to TRBD2. Germline V gene data show CDR1 as MNHEY and CDR2 as SMNVEV (reference sequence). The CDR3 totals 17 residues. V gave up 4 bases and J gave up 5 bases; unmatched junction bases: 9.

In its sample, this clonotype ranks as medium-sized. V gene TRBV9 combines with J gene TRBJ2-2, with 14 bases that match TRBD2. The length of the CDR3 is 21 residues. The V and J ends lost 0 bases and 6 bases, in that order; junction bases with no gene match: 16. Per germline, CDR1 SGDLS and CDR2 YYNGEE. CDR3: CASSVESGGLAGEFLAGELFF. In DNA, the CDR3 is TGTGCCAGCAGCGTAGAATCCGGGGGACTAGCGGGAGAGTTTTTGGCCGGGGAGCTGTTTTTT. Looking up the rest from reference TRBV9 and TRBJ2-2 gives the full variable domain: DSGVTQTPKHLITATGQRVTLRCSPRSGDLSVYWYQQSLDQGLQFLIQYYNGEERAKGNILERFSAQQFPDLHSELNLSSLELGDSALYFCASSVESGGLAGEFLAGELFFGEGSRLTVL.

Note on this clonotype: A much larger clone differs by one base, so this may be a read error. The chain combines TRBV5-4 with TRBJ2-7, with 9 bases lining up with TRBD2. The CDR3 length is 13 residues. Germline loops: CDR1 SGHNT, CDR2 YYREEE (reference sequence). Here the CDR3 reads CASSWGLAYEQCF. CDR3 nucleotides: TGTGCCAGCAGCTGGGGACTAGCCTACGAGCAGTGCTTC.

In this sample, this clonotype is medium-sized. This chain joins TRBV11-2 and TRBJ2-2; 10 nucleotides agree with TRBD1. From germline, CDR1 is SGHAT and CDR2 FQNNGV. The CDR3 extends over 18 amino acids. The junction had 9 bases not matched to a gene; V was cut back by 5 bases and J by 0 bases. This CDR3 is CASSTEDRGVSNTGELFF. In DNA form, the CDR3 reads TGTGCCAGCAGCACTGAGGACAGGGGGGTATCGAACACCGGGGAGCTGTTTTTT.

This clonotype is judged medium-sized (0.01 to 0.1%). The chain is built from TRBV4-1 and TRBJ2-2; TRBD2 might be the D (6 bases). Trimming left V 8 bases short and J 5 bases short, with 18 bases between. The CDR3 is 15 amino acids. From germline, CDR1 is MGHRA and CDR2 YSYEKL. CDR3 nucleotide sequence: TGCGCCAGCTCTGGGGGGTTTATATGGACCGGGGAGCTGTTTTTT. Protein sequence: CASSGGFIWTGELFF.

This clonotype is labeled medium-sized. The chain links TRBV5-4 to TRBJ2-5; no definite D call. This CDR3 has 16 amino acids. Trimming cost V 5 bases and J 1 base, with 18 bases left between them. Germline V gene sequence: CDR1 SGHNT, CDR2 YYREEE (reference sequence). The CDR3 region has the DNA TGTGCCAGCAGTTCCCTCGGCGACATGGGCCAAGAGACCCAGTACTTC. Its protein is CASSSLGDMGQETQYF.

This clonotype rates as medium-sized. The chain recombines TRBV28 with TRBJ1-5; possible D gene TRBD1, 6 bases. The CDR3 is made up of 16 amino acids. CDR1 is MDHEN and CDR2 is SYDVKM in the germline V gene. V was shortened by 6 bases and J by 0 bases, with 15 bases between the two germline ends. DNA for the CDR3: TGTGCCAGCAGCCGTGGGGGACAACTTAGCAATCAGCCCCAGCATTTT. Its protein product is CASSRGGQLSNQPQHF.

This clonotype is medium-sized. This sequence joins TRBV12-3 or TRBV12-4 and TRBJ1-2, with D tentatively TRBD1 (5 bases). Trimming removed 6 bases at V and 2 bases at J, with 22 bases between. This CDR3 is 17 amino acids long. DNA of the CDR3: TGTGCCAGCAGCAAATCACCTTGGGGCAGACTGAACTATGGCTACACCTTC. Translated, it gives CASSKSPWGRLNYGYTF.

CDR3 sequence (DNA): TGTGCCAGCAGTTTAGGGGACGGGGTATCCTACGAGCAGTACTTC. Protein product: CASSLGDGVSYEQYF. The chain links TRBV27 to TRBJ2-7; tentatively, D is TRBD1 or TRBD2 (5 bases each). The germline V gene has CDR1 MNHEY and CDR2 SMNVEV (reference sequence). Trimming took 2 bases from V and 1 from J, leaving 12 bases between them. There are 15 residues in the CDR3.

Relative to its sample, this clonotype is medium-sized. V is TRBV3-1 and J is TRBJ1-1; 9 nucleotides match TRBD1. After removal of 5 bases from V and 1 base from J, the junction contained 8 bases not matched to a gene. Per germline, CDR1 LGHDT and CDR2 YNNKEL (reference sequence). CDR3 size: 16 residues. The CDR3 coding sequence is TGTGCCAGCAGCTTGACCGGGACAGGGAGGAACACTGAAGCTTTCTTT. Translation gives CASSLTGTGRNTEAFF.

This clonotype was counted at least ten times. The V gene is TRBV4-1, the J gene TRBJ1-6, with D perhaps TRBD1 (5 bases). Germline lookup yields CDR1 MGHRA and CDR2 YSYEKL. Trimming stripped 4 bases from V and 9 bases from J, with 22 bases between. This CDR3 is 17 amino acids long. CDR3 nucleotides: TGCGCCAGCAGCCCCGGGGCAGTGTTCTGGGACGGTTCACCCCTCCACTTT. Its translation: CASSPGAVFWDGSPLHF.

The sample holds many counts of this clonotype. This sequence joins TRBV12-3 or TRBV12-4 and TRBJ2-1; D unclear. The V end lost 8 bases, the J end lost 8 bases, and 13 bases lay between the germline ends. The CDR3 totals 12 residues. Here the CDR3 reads CASRDGAHEQFF. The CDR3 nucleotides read TGTGCCAGCCGCGACGGAGCACATGAGCAGTTCTTC.

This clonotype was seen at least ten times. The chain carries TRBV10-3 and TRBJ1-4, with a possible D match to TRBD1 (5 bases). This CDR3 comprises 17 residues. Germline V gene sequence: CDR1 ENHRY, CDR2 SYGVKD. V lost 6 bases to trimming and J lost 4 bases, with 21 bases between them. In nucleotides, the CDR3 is TGTGCCATCAGCGGACACATAGTTTCTGGAGTTAATGAAAAACTGTTTTTT. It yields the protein CAISGHIVSGVNEKLFF.

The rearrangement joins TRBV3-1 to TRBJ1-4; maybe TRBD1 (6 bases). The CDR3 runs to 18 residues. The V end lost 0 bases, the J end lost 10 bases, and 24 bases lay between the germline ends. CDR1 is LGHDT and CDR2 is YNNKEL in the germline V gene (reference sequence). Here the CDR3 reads CASSQEGSDGGGGVKLFF. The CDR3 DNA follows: TGTGCCAGCAGCCAAGAAGGATCCGATGGAGGGGGAGGTGTAAAACTGTTTTTT.

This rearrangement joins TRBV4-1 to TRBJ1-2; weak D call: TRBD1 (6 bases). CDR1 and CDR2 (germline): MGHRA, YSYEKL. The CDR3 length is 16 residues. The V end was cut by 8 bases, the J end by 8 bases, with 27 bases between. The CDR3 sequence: CASDHLAGAVAKGYTF. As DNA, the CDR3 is TGCGCCAGCGACCATCTCGCAGGGGCAGTGGCGAAGGGCTACACCTTC.

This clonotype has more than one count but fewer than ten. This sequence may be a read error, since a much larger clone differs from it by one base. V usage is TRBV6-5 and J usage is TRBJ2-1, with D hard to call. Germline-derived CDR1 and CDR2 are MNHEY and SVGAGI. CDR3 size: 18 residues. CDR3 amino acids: CASGYSKRYFYSYNEQFF. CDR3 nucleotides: TGTGCCAGCGGTTACTCGAAACGATACTTCTACTCCTACAATGAGCAGTTCTTC.

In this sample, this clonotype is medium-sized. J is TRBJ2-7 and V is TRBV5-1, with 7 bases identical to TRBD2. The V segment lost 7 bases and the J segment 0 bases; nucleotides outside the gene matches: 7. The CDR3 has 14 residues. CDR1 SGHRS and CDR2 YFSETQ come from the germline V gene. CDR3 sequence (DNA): TGCGCCAGCGCCTTTCGCGGGAGCTCCTACGAGCAGTACTTC. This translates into CASAFRGSSYEQYF.

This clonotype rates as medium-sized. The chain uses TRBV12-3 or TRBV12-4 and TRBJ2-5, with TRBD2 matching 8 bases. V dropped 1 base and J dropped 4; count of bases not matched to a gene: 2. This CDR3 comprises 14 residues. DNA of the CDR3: TGTGCCAGCAGTTTAGTTGCGGGGGGAGAGACCCAGTACTTC. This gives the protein CASSLVAGGETQYF.

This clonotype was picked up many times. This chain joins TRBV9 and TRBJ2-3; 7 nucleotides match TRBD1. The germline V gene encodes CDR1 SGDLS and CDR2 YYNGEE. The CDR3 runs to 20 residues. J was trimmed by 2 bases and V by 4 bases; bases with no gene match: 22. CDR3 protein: CASSPGQVTVIPITTDTQYF. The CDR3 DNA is TGTGCCAGCAGCCCAGGACAGGTTACAGTAATTCCAATTACCACAGATACGCAGTATTTT.